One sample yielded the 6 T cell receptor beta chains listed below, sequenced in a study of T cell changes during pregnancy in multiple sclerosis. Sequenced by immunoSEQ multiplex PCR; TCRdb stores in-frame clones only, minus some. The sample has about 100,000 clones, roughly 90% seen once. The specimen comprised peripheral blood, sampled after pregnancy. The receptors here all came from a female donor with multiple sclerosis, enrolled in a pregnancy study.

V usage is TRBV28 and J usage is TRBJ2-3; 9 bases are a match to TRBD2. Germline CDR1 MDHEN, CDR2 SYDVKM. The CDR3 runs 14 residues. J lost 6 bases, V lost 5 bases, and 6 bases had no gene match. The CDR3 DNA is TGTGCCAGCAGTAGGGCGGGGGGGTCGGATACGCAGTATTTT. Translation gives CASSRAGGSDTQYF.

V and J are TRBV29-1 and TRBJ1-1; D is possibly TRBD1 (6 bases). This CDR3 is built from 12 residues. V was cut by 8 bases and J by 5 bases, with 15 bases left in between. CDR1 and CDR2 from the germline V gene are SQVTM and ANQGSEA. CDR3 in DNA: TGCAGCACCCAAAGGACAGCTACTGAAGCTTTCTTT. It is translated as CSTQRTATEAFF.

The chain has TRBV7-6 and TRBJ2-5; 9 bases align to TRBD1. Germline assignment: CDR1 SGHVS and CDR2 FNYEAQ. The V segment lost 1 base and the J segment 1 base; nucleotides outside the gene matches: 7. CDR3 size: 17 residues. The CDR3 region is CASSLGQGVRLQETQYF. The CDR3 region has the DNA TGTGCCAGCAGCTTAGGACAGGGGGTTCGGCTCCAAGAGACCCAGTACTTC.

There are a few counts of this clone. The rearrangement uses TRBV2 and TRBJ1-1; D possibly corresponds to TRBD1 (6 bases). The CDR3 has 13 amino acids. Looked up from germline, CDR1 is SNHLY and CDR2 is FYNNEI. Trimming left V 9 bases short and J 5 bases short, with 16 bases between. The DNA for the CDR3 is TGTGCCAGTGGCGAGGGGGTAGGGACTGAAGCTTTCTTT. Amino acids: CASGEGVGTEAFF.

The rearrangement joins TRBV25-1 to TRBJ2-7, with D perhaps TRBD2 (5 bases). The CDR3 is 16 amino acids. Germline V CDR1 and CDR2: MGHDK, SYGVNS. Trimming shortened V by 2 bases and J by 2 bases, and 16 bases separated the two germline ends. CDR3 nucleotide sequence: TGTGCCAGCAGTGAAACTGGGCGGAGGCCCCCCTACGAGCAGTACTTC. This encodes CASSETGRRPPYEQYF.

CDR3 residues: CASGRTGSSYNSPLHF. Here the CDR3 DNA reads TGTGCCAGCGGGAGGACAGGGAGCTCCTATAATTCACCCCTCCACTTT. The rearrangement joins TRBV2 to TRBJ1-6; TRBD1 aligns across 8 bases. Germline V lookup: CDR1 SNHLY, CDR2 FYNNEI. With 8 bases clipped from V and 0 bases from J, the junction kept 6 bases outside the gene matches. This CDR3 is 16 amino acids long.